A selection of T cell receptor beta chains follows, all from one sample in a study of shared clonotypes between healthy human individuals. Measured with immunoSEQ multiplex PCR; TCRdb has only the in-frame clones, and not every one. The data hold approximately 2.3 million clones, with over 90% observed a single time. The sample comprised naive CD4+ T cells from PBMCs. These receptor sequences come from a man aged 18 to 29 in good health. Some clones in this sample may be carry-over from other donors' samples. CDR3s include the opening cysteine and the closing phenylalanine or tryptophan. Fields, in order: D gene, V gene, J gene, clone size, CDR3 length, CDR3 protein, CDR3 DNA. A D gene is named only where the DNA matches it firmly. Not all rows give a size; the values are once, few, many and, for expanded clones, a class.

d_call: NA; v_call: TRBV28; j_call: TRBJ2-4; clone_size: NA; cdr3_length: 13; cdr3_aa: CASISGMEDIQYF; cdr3_nt: TGTGCCAGCATTTCCGGGATGGAAGACATTCAGTACTTC
d_call: TRBD2; v_call: TRBV28; j_call: TRBJ2-3; clone_size: NA; cdr3_length: 14; cdr3_aa: CASSSGKFGDTQYF; cdr3_nt: TGTGCCAGCAGCAGCGGGAAGTTTGGGGATACGCAGTATTTT
d_call: NA; v_call: TRBV7-2; j_call: TRBJ2-2; clone_size: NA; cdr3_length: 14; cdr3_aa: CASSLHGSTGELFF; cdr3_nt: TGTGCCAGCAGCTTACACGGGAGCACCGGGGAGCTGTTTTTT
d_call: TRBD1; v_call: TRBV5-5; j_call: TRBJ1-3; clone_size: NA; cdr3_length: 17; cdr3_aa: CASSGGQGPRSGNTIYF; cdr3_nt: TGTGCCAGCAGCGGGGGACAGGGGCCTCGCTCTGGAAACACCATATATTTT
d_call: NA; v_call: TRBV5-6; j_call: TRBJ2-7; clone_size: NA; cdr3_length: 15; cdr3_aa: CASREGSYPSYEQYF; cdr3_nt: TGTGCCAGCAGAGAGGGGAGTTACCCGTCCTACGAGCAGTACTTC
d_call: TRBD1; v_call: TRBV4-2; j_call: TRBJ1-5; clone_size: NA; cdr3_length: 15; cdr3_aa: CASSPKGGQRQPQHF; cdr3_nt: TGTGCCAGCAGCCCAAAGGGGGGACAGAGGCAGCCCCAGCATTTT
d_call: TRBD2; v_call: TRBV6-5; j_call: TRBJ2-5; clone_size: NA; cdr3_length: 16; cdr3_aa: CASSYSWTPGGETQYF; cdr3_nt: TGTGCCAGCAGTTACTCGTGGACTCCGGGGGGAGAGACCCAGTACTTC
d_call: NA; v_call: TRBV28; j_call: TRBJ2-7; clone_size: NA; cdr3_length: 13; cdr3_aa: CASSLSKSYEQYF; cdr3_nt: TGTGCCAGCAGTTTATCCAAATCCTACGAGCAGTACTTC
d_call: TRBD2; v_call: TRBV29-1; j_call: TRBJ2-3; clone_size: NA; cdr3_length: 13; cdr3_aa: CSAAGLATDTQYF; cdr3_nt: TGCAGCGCAGCGGGACTAGCTACAGATACGCAGTATTTT
d_call: NA; v_call: TRBV7-9; j_call: TRBJ1-2; clone_size: few; cdr3_length: 14; cdr3_aa: CASSLQGPPNGYTF; cdr3_nt: TGTGCCAGCAGCCTACAGGGTCCCCCTAATGGCTACACCTTC
d_call: NA; v_call: TRBV28; j_call: TRBJ2-7; clone_size: NA; cdr3_length: 14; cdr3_aa: CASTKIGPQYEQYF; cdr3_nt: TGTGCCAGCACCAAAATCGGACCACAATACGAGCAGTACTTC
d_call: TRBD1; v_call: TRBV7-2; j_call: TRBJ1-2; clone_size: NA; cdr3_length: 14; cdr3_aa: CASSLTGTNYGYTF; cdr3_nt: TGTGCCAGCAGCTTGACAGGGACTAACTATGGCTACACCTTC
d_call: TRBD2; v_call: TRBV7-2; j_call: TRBJ2-4; clone_size: NA; cdr3_length: 15; cdr3_aa: CASSLTGGYKNIQYF; cdr3_nt: TGTGCCAGCAGCTTAACGGGAGGGTACAAAAACATTCAGTACTTC
d_call: NA; v_call: TRBV28; j_call: TRBJ1-3; clone_size: NA; cdr3_length: 14; cdr3_aa: CASSFEGGGNTIYF; cdr3_nt: TGTGCCAGCAGTTTTGAGGGTGGTGGAAACACCATATATTTT
d_call: TRBD1; v_call: TRBV25-1; j_call: TRBJ2-7; clone_size: NA; cdr3_length: 13; cdr3_aa: CASSDRDRGEEYF; cdr3_nt: TGTGCCAGCAGTGACCGGGACAGGGGCGAGGAGTACTTC
d_call: NA; v_call: TRBV5-1; j_call: TRBJ2-7; clone_size: NA; cdr3_length: 13; cdr3_aa: CASSQGSTYEQYF; cdr3_nt: TGCGCCAGCAGCCAGGGTTCCACTTACGAGCAGTACTTC
d_call: NA; v_call: TRBV4-1; j_call: TRBJ2-2; clone_size: NA; cdr3_length: 22; cdr3_aa: CASSQDKNRFTGIVANTGELFF; cdr3_nt: TGCGCCAGCAGCCAAGACAAGAATCGGTTTACGGGGATTGTCGCGAACACCGGGGAGCTGTTTTTT
d_call: NA; v_call: TRBV6-1; j_call: TRBJ1-5; clone_size: NA; cdr3_length: 13; cdr3_aa: CASSEVPHQPQHF; cdr3_nt: TGTGCCAGCAGTGAAGTGCCCCATCAGCCCCAGCATTTT
d_call: NA; v_call: TRBV11-2; j_call: TRBJ2-2; clone_size: NA; cdr3_length: 19; cdr3_aa: CASRILRGDPVFNTGELFF; cdr3_nt: TGTGCCAGCCGGATTTTGAGGGGGGACCCGGTTTTCAACACCGGGGAGCTGTTTTTT
d_call: NA; v_call: TRBV5-6; j_call: TRBJ1-5; clone_size: NA; cdr3_length: 17; cdr3_aa: CASSSLGFVGSNQPQHF; cdr3_nt: TGTGCCAGCAGCAGCTTGGGATTCGTAGGTAGCAATCAGCCCCAGCATTTT
d_call: NA; v_call: TRBV5-6; j_call: TRBJ1-1; clone_size: once; cdr3_length: 13; cdr3_aa: CASSLRVGTEAFF; cdr3_nt: TGTGCCAGCAGCTTGAGGGTGGGCACTGAAGCTTTCTTT
d_call: NA; v_call: TRBV5-6; j_call: TRBJ1-2; clone_size: NA; cdr3_length: 15; cdr3_aa: CASSPTGTHRYGYTF; cdr3_nt: TGTGCCAGCAGCCCGACCGGGACCCATCGGTATGGCTACACCTTC
d_call: NA; v_call: TRBV6-4; j_call: TRBJ2-2; clone_size: NA; cdr3_length: 11; cdr3_aa: CASRGTGELFF; cdr3_nt: TGTGCCAGCCGGGGCACCGGGGAGCTGTTTTTT
d_call: TRBD1; v_call: TRBV5-1; j_call: TRBJ1-1; clone_size: NA; cdr3_length: 15; cdr3_aa: CASSLWGTGNTEAFF; cdr3_nt: TGCGCCAGCAGCTTGTGGGGGACAGGGAACACTGAAGCTTTCTTT
d_call: NA; v_call: TRBV5-4; j_call: TRBJ2-7; clone_size: NA; cdr3_length: 15; cdr3_aa: CASSRPQGRSHEQYF; cdr3_nt: TGTGCCAGCAGCCGACCACAGGGCAGGAGCCACGAGCAGTACTTC
d_call: TRBD1; v_call: TRBV6-1; j_call: TRBJ1-2; clone_size: NA; cdr3_length: 15; cdr3_aa: CASSPERTGAYGYTF; cdr3_nt: TGTGCCAGCTCTCCCGAGCGGACAGGGGCCTATGGCTACACCTTC
d_call: NA; v_call: TRBV4-1; j_call: TRBJ2-3; clone_size: once; cdr3_length: 16; cdr3_aa: CASSQRALPTPDTQYF; cdr3_nt: TGCGCCAGCAGCCAACGTGCACTCCCCACCCCAGATACGCAGTATTTT
d_call: TRBD1; v_call: TRBV28; j_call: TRBJ2-7; clone_size: NA; cdr3_length: 14; cdr3_aa: CASSPRTGTYVQYF; cdr3_nt: TGTGCCAGCAGTCCCCGGACAGGGACCTACGTGCAGTACTTC
d_call: NA; v_call: TRBV18; j_call: TRBJ1-2; clone_size: NA; cdr3_length: 14; cdr3_aa: CASSPVGISHGYTF; cdr3_nt: TGTGCCAGCTCACCAGTGGGAATCTCCCATGGCTACACCTTC
d_call: TRBD2; v_call: TRBV5-1; j_call: TRBJ2-1; clone_size: NA; cdr3_length: 18; cdr3_aa: CASSLEGSSGRAYGEQFF; cdr3_nt: TGCGCCAGCAGCTTGGAAGGGTCCAGCGGGAGGGCCTATGGGGAGCAGTTCTTC
d_call: NA; v_call: TRBV5-1; j_call: TRBJ2-3; clone_size: NA; cdr3_length: 15; cdr3_aa: CASSFARGRGDTQYF; cdr3_nt: TGCGCCAGCAGCTTTGCCAGGGGAAGGGGAGATACGCAGTATTTT
d_call: NA; v_call: TRBV9; j_call: TRBJ1-3; clone_size: NA; cdr3_length: 15; cdr3_aa: CASSADATSGNTIYF; cdr3_nt: TGTGCCAGCAGCGCGGACGCAACCTCTGGAAACACCATATATTTT
d_call: NA; v_call: TRBV11-2; j_call: TRBJ1-3; clone_size: NA; cdr3_length: 12; cdr3_aa: CASSFLRNTIYF; cdr3_nt: TGTGCCAGCAGCTTCCTGAGAAACACCATATATTTT
d_call: TRBD1; v_call: TRBV28; j_call: TRBJ1-4; clone_size: NA; cdr3_length: 15; cdr3_aa: CASSRTGATNEKLFF; cdr3_nt: TGTGCCAGCAGTCGAACAGGGGCGACTAATGAAAAACTGTTTTTT
d_call: TRBD1; v_call: TRBV9; j_call: TRBJ1-2; clone_size: once; cdr3_length: 15; cdr3_aa: CASSVGDRANYGYTF; cdr3_nt: TGTGCCAGCAGCGTAGGGGACAGAGCTAACTATGGCTACACCTTC
d_call: TRBD1; v_call: TRBV5-1; j_call: TRBJ2-7; clone_size: NA; cdr3_length: 15; cdr3_aa: CASSTDGTATYEQYF; cdr3_nt: TGCGCCAGCAGCACCGATGGGACAGCCACCTACGAGCAGTACTTC
d_call: NA; v_call: TRBV28; j_call: TRBJ1-5; clone_size: NA; cdr3_length: 15; cdr3_aa: CASREGGLSRLPQHF; cdr3_nt: TGTGCCAGCAGAGAGGGGGGACTATCCAGACTGCCCCAGCATTTT
d_call: NA; v_call: TRBV19; j_call: TRBJ1-3; clone_size: NA; cdr3_length: 13; cdr3_aa: CASSVQRGNTIYF; cdr3_nt: TGTGCCAGTAGTGTTCAAAGGGGAAACACCATATATTTT
d_call: NA; v_call: TRBV28; j_call: TRBJ1-1; clone_size: NA; cdr3_length: 16; cdr3_aa: CASTSLQIGKDAEAFF; cdr3_nt: TGTGCCAGCACCTCACTACAGATCGGCAAGGACGCTGAAGCTTTCTTT
d_call: NA; v_call: TRBV29-1; j_call: TRBJ2-4; clone_size: once; cdr3_length: 14; cdr3_aa: CSATAAPDKNIQYF; cdr3_nt: TGCAGCGCAACAGCAGCGCCTGATAAAAACATTCAGTACTTC
d_call: NA; v_call: TRBV10-3; j_call: TRBJ1-5; clone_size: NA; cdr3_length: 15; cdr3_aa: CAISEGGPRNQPQHF; cdr3_nt: TGTGCCATCAGTGAGGGAGGGCCCAGAAATCAGCCCCAGCATTTT
d_call: NA; v_call: TRBV7-9; j_call: TRBJ2-1; clone_size: NA; cdr3_length: 14; cdr3_aa: CASRVAGTYNEQFF; cdr3_nt: TGTGCCAGCAGAGTTGCAGGGACCTACAATGAGCAGTTCTTC
d_call: NA; v_call: TRBV28; j_call: TRBJ1-1; clone_size: NA; cdr3_length: 13; cdr3_aa: CASSLPLKVEAFF; cdr3_nt: TGTGCCAGCAGTTTGCCCCTCAAAGTTGAAGCTTTCTTT
d_call: NA; v_call: TRBV21-1; j_call: TRBJ1-1; clone_size: NA; cdr3_length: 13; cdr3_aa: CASSKRKNTEAFF; cdr3_nt: TGTGCCAGCAGCAAGCGCAAGAACACTGAAGCTTTCTTT
d_call: TRBD2; v_call: TRBV5-4; j_call: TRBJ2-1; clone_size: NA; cdr3_length: 16; cdr3_aa: CASSLASGRSYNEQFF; cdr3_nt: TGTGCCAGCAGCTTGGCTAGCGGGAGGTCTTACAATGAGCAGTTCTTC
d_call: NA; v_call: TRBV11-2; j_call: TRBJ2-7; clone_size: NA; cdr3_length: 14; cdr3_aa: CASSLVADSYEQYF; cdr3_nt: TGTGCCAGCAGCTTAGTCGCCGACTCCTACGAGCAGTACTTC
d_call: NA; v_call: TRBV7-9; j_call: TRBJ2-7; clone_size: NA; cdr3_length: 13; cdr3_aa: CASSEGQTGGQYF; cdr3_nt: TGTGCCAGCAGCGAGGGACAGACGGGAGGGCAGTACTTC
d_call: NA; v_call: TRBV7-9; j_call: TRBJ2-5; clone_size: NA; cdr3_length: 14; cdr3_aa: CASSLGREYETQYF; cdr3_nt: TGTGCCAGCAGCTTAGGCAGGGAGTATGAGACCCAGTACTTC
d_call: NA; v_call: TRBV30; j_call: TRBJ2-5; clone_size: few; cdr3_length: 10; cdr3_aa: CAWSAETQYF; cdr3_nt: TGTGCCTGGAGTGCGGAGACCCAGTACTTC
d_call: NA; v_call: TRBV10-3; j_call: TRBJ1-1; clone_size: once; cdr3_length: 14; cdr3_aa: CAISEMDSNTEAFF; cdr3_nt: TGTGCCATCAGTGAGATGGACTCGAACACTGAAGCTTTCTTT
d_call: TRBD2; v_call: TRBV5-5; j_call: TRBJ2-7; clone_size: NA; cdr3_length: 15; cdr3_aa: CASSSTSGPDVGQYF; cdr3_nt: TGTGCCAGCAGCTCGACTAGCGGACCTGACGTCGGGCAGTACTTC
d_call: TRBD1; v_call: TRBV7-2; j_call: TRBJ1-1; clone_size: NA; cdr3_length: 13; cdr3_aa: CASSSETRGRAFF; cdr3_nt: TGTGCCAGCAGTTCAGAAACCAGGGGGAGAGCTTTCTTT
d_call: TRBD2; v_call: TRBV7-7; j_call: TRBJ2-5; clone_size: NA; cdr3_length: 18; cdr3_aa: CASSLARIAGGNGETQYF; cdr3_nt: TGTGCCAGCAGCTTAGCGCGAATAGCGGGAGGTAATGGGGAGACCCAGTACTTC
d_call: TRBD1; v_call: TRBV5-4; j_call: TRBJ2-6; clone_size: NA; cdr3_length: 17; cdr3_aa: CASSLLGQGSGANVLTF; cdr3_nt: TGTGCCAGCAGCTTGTTGGGACAGGGTTCCGGGGCCAACGTCCTGACTTTC
d_call: NA; v_call: TRBV28; j_call: TRBJ2-7; clone_size: NA; cdr3_length: 12; cdr3_aa: CASSLLLGEQYF; cdr3_nt: TGTGCCAGCAGTTTATTACTCGGCGAGCAGTACTTC
d_call: NA; v_call: TRBV11-2; j_call: TRBJ2-1; clone_size: NA; cdr3_length: 15; cdr3_aa: CASSLDVASYNEQFF; cdr3_nt: TGTGCCAGCAGCTTAGATGTAGCCTCCTACAATGAGCAGTTCTTC
d_call: TRBD2; v_call: TRBV20-1; j_call: TRBJ2-3; clone_size: NA; cdr3_length: 11; cdr3_aa: CSARGGSTQYF; cdr3_nt: TGCAGTGCTAGGGGCGGGAGTACGCAGTATTTT
d_call: NA; v_call: TRBV11-2; j_call: TRBJ2-7; clone_size: NA; cdr3_length: 15; cdr3_aa: CASSLDWGTRYEQYF; cdr3_nt: TGTGCCAGCAGCTTAGATTGGGGTACTCGCTACGAGCAGTACTTC